The clone carrying this T cell receptor (beta chain) was seen more than once but under ten times. As yet, its antigen is unknown. This sample is drawn from a study of shared clonotypes between healthy human individuals. General study points: Naive CD4 clonotype sharing across a handful of donors was approximately 5%.

This was a deep-level run. Each sorted subset replicate got 200 ng genomic DNA, around 29,000 genomes. Authors' data handling: Junction-only immunoSEQ data arrived without quality scores, meaning filtering differed. TCRdb's table, derived via immunoSEQ multiplex PCR, lists solely in-frame clones and lacks some. From that table come the V and J calls and clone size; the DNA was used to work out D and trimming. The table records about 1.1 million clones, around 78% of them present only once. The germline V gene has CDR1 MNHEY and CDR2 SMNVEV (reference sequence). This CDR3 region has 14 residues. V shed 5 bases, J shed 8 bases, and the junction held 7 bases outside the gene matches.

The sequence was collected from a young man in good health. Some clones in this sample may be carry-over from other donors' samples. Sequences were obtained from memory CD4+ T cells from PBMCs. Subset: CD45RA-negative fraction. V is TRBV27 and J is TRBJ2-4; 9 nucleotides line up with TRBD1. In nucleotides, the CDR3 is TGTGCCAGCAGTATGACAGGGGGGAGGGACATTCAGTACTTC. Translating gives CASSMTGGRDIQYF.